The rows below give T cell receptor beta chains drawn from one sample of a study of radiotherapy plus CTLA-4 blockade in lung cancer. This table comes from immunoSEQ multiplex PCR, and its TCRdb copy is limited to in-frame clones, with some not included. Found here are roughly 50,000 clones, 65% to 85% of them singletons; the top ten hold roughly 2.9%. The sequencing here drew on peripheral blood, taken from a patient treated with radiotherapy plus ipilimumab. These receptors originate from a human donor with non-small cell lung cancer who had a partial response to radiotherapy plus ipilimumab. The CDR3 runs from the conserved cysteine through the conserved F or W. A D gene is named only where the DNA matches it firmly. The listing skips clone size in some rows; elsewhere it reads once, few, many or a size class.

size	D	J	V	CDR3	DNA
NA	TRBD2	TRBJ2-2	TRBV2	CASSLLAGGNTGELFF	TGTGCCAGCAGTCTTCTAGCGGGGGGGAACACCGGGGAGCTGTTTTTT
NA	TRBD2	TRBJ2-2	TRBV19	CASSILAGGPGELFF	TGTGCCAGTAGTATCCTAGCGGGGGGACCCGGGGAGCTGTTTTTT
NA	NA	TRBJ2-5	TRBV10-3	CAIKALTEETQYF	TGTGCCATCAAAGCCCTAACAGAAGAGACCCAGTACTTC
few	NA	TRBJ2-7	TRBV21-1	CASSKLAGAWEQYF	TGTGCCAGCAGCAAACTAGCGGGGGCGTGGGAGCAGTACTTC
NA	NA	TRBJ2-2	TRBV12-2	CASRSPGQGARTGELFF	TGTGCAAGTCGAAGTCCGGGACAGGGGGCGAGAACCGGGGAGCTGTTTTTT
NA	NA	TRBJ1-3	TRBV9	CASSVAVGRYGDTIYF	TGTGCCAGCAGCGTAGCTGTGGGGAGATACGGGGACACCATATATTTT
NA	TRBD1	TRBJ1-1	TRBV7-6	CASSSSPGQSNTEAFF	TGTGCCAGCAGTTCGAGCCCGGGACAGTCGAACACTGAAGCTTTCTTT
NA	NA	TRBJ2-3	TRBV9	CASSATSQRTDTQYF	TGTGCCAGCAGCGCCACTAGCCAGCGCACAGATACGCAGTATTTT
NA	NA	TRBJ1-2	TRBV5-6	CASSLDGNYGYTF	TGTGCCAGCAGCTTGGACGGGAACTATGGCTACACCTTC
NA	NA	TRBJ2-7	TRBV2	CASSEVYGQYEQYF	TGTGCCAGCAGTGAAGTGTATGGGCAATACGAGCAGTACTTC
NA	NA	TRBJ2-5	TRBV6-1	CASSEVFAGARQETQYF	TGTGCCAGCAGTGAAGTATTTGCAGGGGCGAGGCAAGAGACCCAGTACTTC
few	TRBD1	TRBJ2-5	TRBV5-1	CASSMDRVVETQYF	TGCGCCAGCAGCATGGACAGGGTTGTAGAGACCCAGTACTTC
NA	TRBD1	TRBJ1-2	TRBV6-5	CASSKTGGRGYTF	TGTGCCAGCAGTAAAACAGGGGGACGGGGCTACACCTTC
NA	NA	TRBJ1-5	TRBV11-2	CASSLDIGSNQPQHF	TGTGCCAGCAGCTTAGATATCGGTAGCAATCAGCCCCAGCATTTT
NA	NA	TRBJ1-1	TRBV18	CASSPLEGVTEAFF	TGTGCCAGCTCACCACTTGAAGGGGTTACTGAAGCTTTCTTT
NA	TRBD1	TRBJ1-6	TRBV5-4	CASSGSGTGVSPLHF	TGCGCCAGCAGCGGATCCGGGACAGGGGTTTCACCCCTCCACTTT
NA	NA	TRBJ2-2	TRBV15	CATSRDVASVFTGELFF	TGTGCCACCAGCAGAGACGTGGCTAGTGTATTCACCGGGGAGCTGTTTTTT
NA	TRBD1	TRBJ1-4	TRBV4-3	CASSPGGKNEKLFF	TGCGCCAGCAGCCCAGGGGGCAAGAATGAAAAACTGTTTTTT
NA	NA	TRBJ2-7	TRBV6-1	CAISAGLPYEQYF	TGTGCCATTTCGGCAGGGTTACCCTACGAGCAGTACTTC
NA	NA	TRBJ2-5	TRBV19	CASSITTGMVQETQYF	TGTGCCAGTAGTATTACAACAGGGATGGTACAAGAGACCCAGTACTTC
NA	NA	TRBJ1-6	TRBV19	CASSIVLDSNSPLHF	TGTGCCAGTAGTATAGTGTTGGACAGCAATTCACCCCTCCACTTT
NA	TRBD2	TRBJ2-1	TRBV7-6	CASSLVGGGANEQFF	TGTGCCAGCAGCTTAGTCGGCGGGGGGGCCAATGAGCAGTTCTTC
NA	TRBD1	TRBJ1-2	TRBV11-1	CASSLTDRGISGYTF	TGTGCCAGCAGCCTTACCGACAGGGGGATTAGCGGCTACACCTTC